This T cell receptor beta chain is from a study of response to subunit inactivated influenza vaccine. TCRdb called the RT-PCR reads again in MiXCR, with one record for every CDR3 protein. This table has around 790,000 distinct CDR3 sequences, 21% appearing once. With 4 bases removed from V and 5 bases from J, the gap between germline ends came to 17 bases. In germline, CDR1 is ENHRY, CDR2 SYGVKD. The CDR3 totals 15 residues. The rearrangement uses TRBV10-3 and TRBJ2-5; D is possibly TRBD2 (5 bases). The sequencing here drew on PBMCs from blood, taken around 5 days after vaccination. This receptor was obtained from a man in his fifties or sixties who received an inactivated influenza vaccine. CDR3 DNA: TGTGCCATCAGTGGAGGACCAGAGGGCGGGGAGACCCAGTACTTC. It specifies CAISGGPEGGETQYF.